The T cell receptor beta chain under discussion was sequenced for a study of neurological immune-mediated disorders (dated by TCRdb to about 2019). Describing the broader study: Among the 34 multiple sclerosis patients, relapsing-remitting MS was present in some 31 and secondary progressive MS was present in 3. The cohort comprised some 71 subjects: some 15 HAM/TSP patients, some 34 multiple sclerosis patients and approximately 20 healthy controls. The approximately 110 TCR-beta libraries included longitudinal samples, technical triplicates and paired sorted CD4+ and CD8+ T-cell subsets alongside PBMC samples. The study compared peripheral blood TCR-beta repertoires of HTLV-I-associated myelopathy (HAM/TSP) patients, multiple sclerosis patients and healthy controls using UMI-based sequencing.

The CDR3 holds 15 amino acids from the cysteine to the phenylalanine. The kept DNA is CDR3 alone, 45 bases in frame from the first base. The germline V gene (reference sequence) yields DFQATT for CDR1 and SNEGSKA for CDR2. Trimming accounts for 6 bases at V and 0 bases at J, while the number of junction bases matched to no gene is 5. Libraries from unsorted PBMCs were made from 2 million PBMCs kept in RNAlater at -80 degrees C until RNA extraction. The multiple sclerosis patients were enrolled in a US clinical protocol that evaluated disease progression with magnetic resonance imaging. PBMCs were separated from peripheral blood using Ficoll-Hypaque density gradient centrifugation and then cryopreserved in liquid nitrogen. This clonotype was observed at least ten times. The clone's antigen remains unknown. Within one base of it there is no much larger clone, and no base qualities were kept. cDNA was synthesized by template-switch 5'RACE using a primer with a 10-nucleotide random unique molecular identifier that tagged each TCR transcript. Every sequencing run covered 15-18 subjects and yielded more than 160 million TCR-beta sequences. Total RNA was extracted with the RNeasy kit. Using the KAPA Real-time Library Amplification kit, TCR-beta VDJ regions were amplified with primers for the TCR constant region and the 5'RACE anchor. Sample indexes and Illumina adaptors were added in a first PCR, and a second PCR then increased library yield. After purification with Ampure beads, the TCR product of roughly 650 bp was size-selected on a 2% E-gel SizeSelection system. Before pooling, libraries had their quality checked on a Bioanalyzer, their concentration measured with Qubit, and their quantity determined with the Kapa Library Quantification kit. An Illumina HiSeq 2500 sequenced the libraries paired-end 2 x 150 bp. To increase sequence diversity, about 25-31% phiX was spiked into each library pool. As for how the authors treated the data: The quality-filtered reads were processed with the UMI-based MiGEC pipeline, whose error correction step removed more than 90% of the raw TCR sequences. VDJ genes were aligned to IMGT germline references, and each clonotype was defined by a unique CDR3 amino acid sequence together with V-J genes. VDJtools evaluated clonal expansion, Shannon diversity and CDR3 relatedness (CalcPairwiseDistances, ClusterSamples); CLCbio workbench built phylogenetic trees. Expanded clones were defined as having at least 8 unique UMIs, based on coefficient-of-variation modelling across technical triplicates. Using fastp trimming at Q25 and MiXCR clonotype assembly, TCRdb reanalyzed the public sequencing data and kept in-frame beta chains. Rows matching on CDR3 protein sequence are summarized as one entry with the most common DNA and genes. It is TCRdb's table, rather than the study itself, that gives the V and J calls and clone size. The sample table lists roughly 100,000 distinct CDR3 sequences, around 3.5% of them with a count of one. Under 3.5% of the sample is in the top ten clones.

Study-wide findings and limitations: The MS cluster showed no association with clinical or MRI features, and the authors stated that larger cohorts are needed. No identical CDR3 amino acid sequences were found to be shared among expanded clones across subjects, suggesting that TCR-beta repertoires were private in all groups. In phylogenetic analysis, the repertoires of 18 of 34 MS patients grouped into a cluster of related CDR3 sequences, which suggests a possible signature at the repertoire level. TCR clonal expansion was greatest in HAM/TSP patients and smallest in MS patients, who ranked below even healthy controls.

Sample: PBMCs. Here the chain combines TRBV20-1 and TRBJ2-7; 13 of the junction bases match TRBD2. The clonotype was recovered from a woman aged 50 to 65 with multiple sclerosis. The CDR3 sequence is CSAWTSGGFSYEQYF. The DNA sequence is as follows: TGCAGTGCCTGGACTAGCGGGGGATTCTCCTACGAGCAGTACTTC.